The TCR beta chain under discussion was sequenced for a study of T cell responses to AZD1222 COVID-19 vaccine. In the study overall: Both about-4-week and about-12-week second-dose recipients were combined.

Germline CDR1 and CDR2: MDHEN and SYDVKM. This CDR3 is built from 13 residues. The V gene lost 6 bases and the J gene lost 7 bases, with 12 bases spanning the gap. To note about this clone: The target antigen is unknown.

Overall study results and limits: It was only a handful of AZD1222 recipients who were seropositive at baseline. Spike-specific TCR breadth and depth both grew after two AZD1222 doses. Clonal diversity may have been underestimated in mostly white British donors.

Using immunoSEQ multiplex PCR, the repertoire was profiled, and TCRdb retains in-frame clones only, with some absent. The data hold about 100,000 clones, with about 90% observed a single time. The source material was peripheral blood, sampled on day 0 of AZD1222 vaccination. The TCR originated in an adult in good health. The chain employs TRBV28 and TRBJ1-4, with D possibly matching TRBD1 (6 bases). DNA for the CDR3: TGTGCCAGCAGAATGACAGGTCCTGAAAAACTGTTTTTT. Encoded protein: CASRMTGPEKLFF.